This T cell receptor (beta chain) is drawn from a study of T cells in Graves' hyperthyroidism and ophthalmopathy. Authors of the study amplified TCR beta CDR3 regions from RNA transcripts. The HTBI primer set drove a first-round RT-PCR of the TCR CDR3. In TCRdb, the multiplex PCR reads were re-called with MiXCR into one record per CDR3 protein. The sample has fewer than 250,000 distinct CDR3 sequences, more than 20% seen once. This clonotype was recorded at least ten times. Germline values: CDR1 LNHNV, CDR2 YYDKDF (reference sequence). The CDR3 spans 12 residues. Deletions cut 2 bases from V and 15 bases from J, with 11 bases between.

The specimen was blood. The V gene is TRBV15, the J gene TRBJ1-6; no reliable D call. The sequence came from a woman aged 40 to 50 with Graves' ophthalmopathy. CDR3: CATSRPGSLLHF. The DNA of the CDR3 is TGTGCCACCAGCAGACCCGGGTCGCTCCTCCACTTT.